This T cell receptor beta chain emerged from a study of blood T cell repertoires in COVID-19. Whole-study context: PBMCs, B-cell-depleted T cells, or T cells were the source of the cDNA or gDNA that made up the material.

How the authors handled the data: The authors estimated nucleated cell counts from reference gene primer amplification. The assay was immunoSEQ multiplex PCR, and TCRdb's table has in-frame clones only and misses some. V, J and clone size are those of that table, while D and trimming were read from the DNA. The table has around 100,000 clones, roughly 80% seen once. What was sequenced was peripheral blood. This receptor was identified in a man aged 60-69 years with active or convalescent COVID-19.

CDR3 sequence (DNA): TGTGCCAGCAGTTTAGGGGCAGGGTTGGCGAACACTGAAGCTTTCTTT. This codes for CASSLGAGLANTEAFF. The J gene is TRBJ1-1, the V gene TRBV27, with D maybe TRBD1 (5 bases). V was trimmed by 2 bases and J by 1 base, leaving 14 bases between them. Looked up from germline, CDR1 is MNHEY and CDR2 is SMNVEV (reference sequence). The CDR3 is made up of 16 amino acids.